This note documents a single TCR beta chain sequence. As yet, its antigen is unknown. The record originates from a study of Ad26.COV2.S vaccination and SARS-CoV-2 variants. Study context: The vaccine Ad26.COV2.S was put into the muscle once, or twice with 56 days between. Study-wide points: The study found similar non-spike TCR breadth in vaccine and placebo recipients. Higher spike-specific TCR breadth was found in vaccine recipients than in placebo recipients.

Profiled with immunoSEQ multiplex PCR; TCRdb holds only in-frame clones, not every one. The sample holds roughly 380,000 clones, roughly 81% seen once. The V gene end was trimmed by 5 bases and the J gene end by 0 bases; junction bases not matched to a gene: 5. Germline assignment: CDR1 SGHAT and CDR2 FQNNGV. CDR3 length: 15 amino acids. Stated treatment: over 15 received Ad26.COV2.S at low or high dose, single or two shots; about 5 received placebo; per-sample allocation not given. The investigators took samples on day 63 after the first vaccine or placebo injection. SARS-CoV-2 spike from the Wuhan strain was encoded by the vaccine, an Ad26 vector.

The V and J genes are TRBV11-2 and TRBJ2-7; 9 positions match TRBD1. This TCR came from a person between 18 and 65 years old who received the Ad26.COV2.S COVID-19 vaccine or a placebo. The sequencing here drew on peripheral blood, taken in a trial of Ad26.COV2.S vaccine versus placebo. This chain's CDR3 is CASSQGQGSSYEQYF. CDR3 DNA: TGTGCCAGCAGCCAGGGACAGGGCAGCTCCTACGAGCAGTACTTC.